The 17 T cell receptor beta chains below were found in one sample sequenced in a study of blood T cell repertoires in COVID-19. The protocol was immunoSEQ multiplex PCR, while the TCRdb copy is restricted to in-frame clones and leaves out a portion. The table has approximately 180,000 clones, about 87% seen once. Sequencing was done on a sample of peripheral blood. Source of these receptors: a woman aged 45-59 years with acute or convalescent COVID-19.

The V gene is TRBV7-2, the J gene TRBJ2-7; 9 nucleotides agree with TRBD2. Trimming at V came to 5 bases and at J to 4 bases, leaving 12 bases not matched to a gene. CDR1 SGHTA and CDR2 FQGNSA come from the germline V gene. This CDR3 has 16 residues. Here the CDR3 DNA reads TGTGCCAGCAGCCAGGGGTCTAGCGGGATCCCATACGAGCAGTACTTC. Its protein is CASSQGSSGIPYEQYF.

In this sample, this clone turned up once. This chain connects TRBV7-9 to TRBJ2-3, with 7 bases identical to TRBD1. Germline CDR1 and CDR2: SEHNR and FQNEAQ (reference sequence). Unmatched junction bases numbered 6, after V lost 5 bases and J lost 4 bases. The CDR3 covers 14 residues. Here the CDR3 reads CASSPRTGADTQYF. CDR3 DNA sequence: TGTGCCAGCAGCCCACGGACAGGAGCAGATACGCAGTATTTT.

This clone was seen just once. This chain joins TRBV9 and TRBJ2-3; the match to TRBD2 covers 10 bases. J was trimmed by 3 bases and V by 3 bases; bases with no gene match: 10. The CDR3 has 17 amino acids. The V gene's germline CDR1 is SGDLS and CDR2 YYNGEE. This CDR3 reads CASSARSGGAGTDTQYF. In DNA form, the CDR3 reads TGTGCCAGCAGCGCAAGAAGCGGGGGGGCCGGTACAGATACGCAGTATTTT.

J is TRBJ1-6 and V is TRBV5-1, with D maybe TRBD1 (5 bases). This CDR3 has 15 residues. Looked up from germline, CDR1 is SGHRS and CDR2 is YFSETQ. Trimming left V 3 bases short and J 5 bases short, with 12 bases between. This chain's CDR3 is CASSSGGGNNSPLHF. As DNA, the CDR3 is TGCGCCAGCAGCTCCGGGGGGGGGAATAATTCACCCCTCCACTTT.

This chain joins TRBV30 and TRBJ2-1; a possible D gene is TRBD1 (5 bases). This CDR3 contains 13 residues. V shed 4 bases and J shed 3 bases, with 10 bases lying between them. Germline values: CDR1 GTSNPN, CDR2 SVGIG (reference sequence). This chain's CDR3 is CAWTVGVYNEQFF. The CDR3 region has the DNA TGTGCCTGGACCGTAGGGGTCTACAATGAGCAGTTCTTC.

This chain links TRBV6-2 or TRBV6-3 with TRBJ2-5; tentatively, D is TRBD1 (6 bases). This CDR3 has 15 amino acids. Per germline, CDR1 MNHEY and CDR2 SVGEGT. Trimming removed 2 bases from V and 5 bases from J, with 15 bases in between. The CDR3, as DNA: TGTGCCAGCAGTTACGATGCAGGGGTGTGGGAGACCCAGTACTTC. It specifies CASSYDAGVWETQYF.

V is TRBV7-8 and J is TRBJ2-7, with TRBD1 matching over 9 bases. The germline gives CDR1 SGHVS, CDR2 FQNEAQ. This CDR3 region has 16 residues. V shed 5 bases, J shed 2 bases, and the junction held 10 bases outside the gene matches. CDR3 residues: CASSESSGTGTYEQYF. In nucleotides, the CDR3 is TGTGCCAGCAGCGAGTCCTCCGGGACAGGGACCTACGAGCAGTACTTC. Based on the CDR3 plus reference TRBV7-8 and TRBJ2-7, the full variable domain is GAGVSQSPRYKVAKRGQDVALRCDPISGHVSLFWYQQALGQGPEFLTYFQNEAQLDKSGLPSDRFFAERPEGSVSTLKIQRTQQEDSAVYLCASSESSGTGTYEQYFGPGTRLTVT.

V gene TRBV5-1 combines with J gene TRBJ1-3; TRBD1 is a possible D gene (6 bases). Per germline, CDR1 SGHRS and CDR2 YFSETQ. The CDR3 has 14 amino acids. Trimming left V 0 bases short and J 2 bases short, with 6 bases between. The chain's CDR3 is CASSLGGPGNTIYF. For the CDR3, the DNA is TGCGCCAGCAGCTTGGGGGGGCCTGGAAACACCATATATTTT.

The J gene is TRBJ2-2, the V gene TRBV27; no clear D gene. The CDR3 is 14 amino acids. Germline V gives CDR1 MNHEY, CDR2 SMNVEV (reference sequence). Trimming shortened V by 4 bases and J by 0 bases, and 6 bases separated the two germline ends. The CDR3 loop is CASSSLTNTGELFF. The CDR3 nucleotides are TGTGCCAGCAGTTCCCTAACGAACACCGGGGAGCTGTTTTTT.

This clone is a singleton in its sample. The chain links TRBV27 to TRBJ2-5, with a tentative D call TRBD1 (5 bases). From germline, CDR1 is MNHEY and CDR2 SMNVEV (reference sequence). The CDR3 loop spans 14 amino acids. V was pared by 6 bases and J by 5 bases, with 16 bases between. In DNA, the CDR3 is TGTGCCAGCAGGGCATACGGCAGGGTTGAGACCCAGTACTTC. Protein product: CASRAYGRVETQYF.

The rearrangement joins TRBV30 to TRBJ2-5, with 8 bases that match TRBD1. Germline assignment: CDR1 GTSNPN and CDR2 SVGIG (reference sequence). V gave up 2 bases and J gave up 5 bases; unmatched junction bases: 10. This CDR3 is 15 amino acids long. CDR3 nucleotide sequence: TGTGCCTGGAGTTTCTCCGGGACAGGAAGGGAGACCCAGTACTTC. As protein: CAWSFSGTGRETQYF.

The rearrangement joins TRBV19 to TRBJ1-2; TRBD1 matches 7 bases. The CDR3 sequence is 12 residues long. Germline loops: CDR1 LNHDA, CDR2 SQIVND (reference sequence). J was trimmed by 5 bases and V by 7 bases; bases with no gene match: 4. CDR3 DNA sequence: TGTGCCAGTATAGGCAGGGGGTATGGCTACACCTTC. Its translation is CASIGRGYGYTF.

V gene TRBV5-1 combines with J gene TRBJ1-2; D is perhaps TRBD1 (5 bases). Trimming took 0 bases from V and 5 from J, leaving 11 bases between them. This CDR3 is 14 amino acids long. CDR1 and CDR2 (germline): SGHRS, YFSETQ. The CDR3 DNA reads as TGCGCCAGCAGCTTGGTACAGGTGGAGTATGGCTACACCTTC. Residues: CASSLVQVEYGYTF.

The chain links TRBV9 to TRBJ2-3, with 12 bases that match TRBD2. Germline-derived CDR1 and CDR2 are SGDLS and YYNGEE. V dropped 2 bases and J dropped 2; count of bases not matched to a gene: 6. This CDR3 contains 17 residues. The CDR3 coding sequence is TGTGCCAGCAGCGTCAGCCTAGCGGGGGGGCTCACAGATACGCAGTATTTT. Protein: CASSVSLAGGLTDTQYF.

This clone has only one observation. This sequence joins TRBV6-2 or TRBV6-3 and TRBJ2-4, with 9 bases lining up with TRBD2. The length of the CDR3 is 14 residues. V dropped 6 bases and J dropped 4; count of bases not matched to a gene: 4. Per the germline V gene, CDR1 is MNHEY and CDR2 is SVGEGT. The CDR3: CASSRGGGKNIQYF. Here the CDR3 DNA reads TGTGCCAGCAGCCGCGGGGGGGGGAAAAACATTCAGTACTTC.

The chain uses TRBV4-1 and TRBJ2-3; TRBD1 matches at 9 bases. CDR1 and CDR2 from the germline V gene are MGHRA and YSYEKL. The CDR3 has 14 amino acids. The V segment lost 3 bases and the J segment 4 bases; nucleotides outside the gene matches: 2. CDR3 region: CASSQTGGPDTQYF. The CDR3 DNA reads as TGCGCCAGCAGCCAGACAGGGGGGCCAGATACGCAGTATTTT.

This chain connects TRBV5-6 to TRBJ1-6; 10 positions match TRBD1. Trimming removed 3 bases from V and 10 bases from J; junction bases left unmatched: 7. Germline CDR1 and CDR2: SGHDT and YYEEEE. This CDR3 comprises 15 residues. The CDR3 region is CASSWRDRGGSPLHF. DNA for the CDR3: TGTGCCAGCAGCTGGAGGGACAGGGGAGGATCACCCCTCCACTTT. Full variable domain (outside the CDR3, taken from reference TRBV5-6 and TRBJ1-6): DAGVTQSPTHLIKTRGQQVTLRCSPKSGHDTVSWYQQALGQGPQFIFQYYEEEERQRGNFPDRFSGHQFPNYSSELNVNALLLGDSALYLCASSWRDRGGSPLHFGNGTRLTVT.